Listed here are 6 T cell receptor beta chains from one sample, sequenced in a study of T cell clonality in common variable immunodeficiency. Generated by immunoSEQ multiplex PCR, the TCRdb table keeps only in-frame clones and is missing some. The sample presents over 35,000 clones, none singletons. Sample: peripheral blood mononuclear cells. Every receptor here comes from a person aged 18 to 75 in good health.

This clone has a count of ten or more. The CDR3 goes on 3 residues after the read ends, and that part is filled in from the germline J gene. V is TRBV20-1 and J is TRBJ1-1, with a possible D match to TRBD1 (5 bases). This CDR3 region has 13 residues. Between the trimmed V and J ends, which lost 1 base and 3 bases, there was a span of 9 bases. Germline CDR1 DFQATT, CDR2 SNEGSKA (reference sequence). CDR3 DNA, as far as it was read: TGCAGTGCTAGAGGCGGACAAGACACTGAA. This codes for CSARGGQDTE. The whole CDR3 protein reads CSARGGQDTEAFF.

This clone was seen at least ten times. The read terminates 3 residues before the CDR3 end, so the remaining end is supplied by the germline J gene. The V and J genes are TRBV6-2 or TRBV6-3 and TRBJ2-3, with D possibly matching TRBD1 (6 bases). Deletions cut 7 bases from V and 2 bases from J, with 13 bases between. This CDR3 comprises 14 residues. The germline V gene encodes CDR1 MNHEY and CDR2 SVGEGT. CDR3 loop: CASMTGKPTDTQYF. Incomplete CDR3 DNA: TGTGCCAGCATGACAGGTAAACCCACAGATACG.

This clone has a count of ten or more. The DNA ends 3 residues before the CDR3 does, and the rest of the CDR3 is filled in from the germline J gene. The chain joins TRBV19 to TRBJ2-2; D is uncertain. This CDR3 comprises 11 residues. V lost 5 bases and J 5 bases, leaving 3 bases between the germline ends. Germline lookup yields CDR1 LNHDA and CDR2 SQIVND (reference sequence). CDR3 sequence: CASSATGELFF. CDR3 DNA (partial): TGTGCCAGTAGTGCGACCGGGGAG.

This clone has ten or more counts. The CDR3 goes on 3 residues after the read ends, and that part is filled in from the germline J gene. This sequence joins TRBV27 and TRBJ1-5; 9 bases map to TRBD1. The CDR3 has 16 amino acids. The trim removed 8 bases at V and 2 bases at J, leaving 10 bases unmatched. Germline lookup yields CDR1 MNHEY and CDR2 SMNVEV (reference sequence). CDR3 DNA (partial): TGTGCCAGCCGGGACAGGGAGTCTTTGGGCAATCAGCCC. Translation gives CASRDRESLGNQP. The entire CDR3 reads CASRDRESLGNQPQHF.

This clone occurred many times. The sequence runs out 3 residues before the end of the CDR3; the remainder is reconstructed from the germline J gene. The chain joins TRBV4-1 to TRBJ2-5, with 10 bases lining up with TRBD2. Per germline, CDR1 MGHRA and CDR2 YSYEKL. CDR3 length equals 15 residues. V was pared by 1 base and J by 5 bases, with 4 bases of the junction left unmatched. The covered CDR3 bases are TGCGCCAGCAGCCAAGGGCTAGCGGGGGTCGAGACC. Protein: CASSQGLAGVET. The whole CDR3 reads CASSQGLAGVETQYF.

This clone occurred many times. The read comes to an end 3 residues before the CDR3 does, leaving the germline J gene to fill in the end. The chain recombines TRBV5-1 with TRBJ2-4; D is possibly TRBD1 (5 bases). In germline, CDR1 is SGHRS, CDR2 YFSETQ. The CDR3 is made up of 14 amino acids. V lost 5 bases and J lost 8, with 17 bases in between. CDR3 loop: CASSFRATRDIQYF. The CDR3 bases that were read are TGCGCCAGCAGTTTCAGGGCCACAAGAGACATT.